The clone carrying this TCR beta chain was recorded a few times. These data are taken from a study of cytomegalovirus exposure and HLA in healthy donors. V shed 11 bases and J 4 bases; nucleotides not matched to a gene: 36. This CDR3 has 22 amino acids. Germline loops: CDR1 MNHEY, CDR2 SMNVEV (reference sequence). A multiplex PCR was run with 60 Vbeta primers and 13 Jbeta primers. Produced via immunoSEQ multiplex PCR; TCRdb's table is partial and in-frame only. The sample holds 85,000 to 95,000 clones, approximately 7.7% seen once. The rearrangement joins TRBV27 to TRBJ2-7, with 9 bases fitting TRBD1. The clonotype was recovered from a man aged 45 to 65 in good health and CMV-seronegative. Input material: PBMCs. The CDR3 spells CAVYRGHWEKRNHERGRYEQYF. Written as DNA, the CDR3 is TGTGCCGTCTACAGGGGGCATTGGGAAAAGCGCAACCACGAGAGGGGGAGATACGAGCAGTACTTC.